This T cell receptor beta chain was sequenced in a study of regulatory T cells in long-lasting Graves disease. Study-wide context: Disease was considered persistent Graves' disease after over 5 years of antithyroid drugs (with positive TSH receptor antibodies).

This clonotype showed up many times. The CDR3 is made up of 12 amino acids. V was trimmed by 5 bases and J by 7 bases, leaving 11 bases between them. Assembly of TCR beta libraries relied on iRepertoire HTBI primers together with Arm-PCR of CDR3 regions. MiXCR was run by TCRdb on the multiplex PCR reads, yielding one entry per CDR3 protein. The data contain approximately 690,000 distinct CDR3 sequences, about 30% of them seen just once; the ten biggest clones take up about 40%. Time point described: persistent/refractory GD, antithyroid drugs over 5 years with positive TRAb. Scientists built the TCR library using RNA that was extracted from PBMCs. Guidelines of the American Thyroid Association were used to diagnose Graves' disease.

Sequencing was performed on peripheral blood mononuclear cells (PBMCs), taken when the disease was refractory, from a patient treated with antithyroid drugs. This chain links TRBV12-3 or TRBV12-4 with TRBJ1-2; possible D gene TRBD1, 6 bases. The TCR originated in a female donor with Graves disease. The DNA of the CDR3 is TGTGCCAGCAGTCCAACAGGGACTGGCTACACCTTC. Its translation: CASSPTGTGYTF.